The 9 T cell receptor beta chains below were found in one sample sequenced in a study of metastatic and nonmetastatic thyroid tumors. TCRdb used MiXCR to call clones anew from the PCR reads. The data contain roughly 5,900 clones, about a third of them singletons. Before thyroid surgery, none of the patients had received any treatment. Sequencing was done on a sample of adjacent normal tissue. All receptors derive from a male donor with papillary thyroid cancer or a benign thyroid nodule (not recorded which). Some clones in this sample may be carry-over from other donors' samples.

This chain links TRBV4-1 with TRBJ2-2; D uncertain. The CDR3 loop spans 15 amino acids. Trimming left V 1 base short and J 6 bases short, with 12 bases between. Per the germline V gene, CDR1 is MGHRA and CDR2 is YSYEKL. The CDR3 spells CASSQAAGRAGELFF. The CDR3 nucleotides read TGCGCCAGCAGCCAAGCCGCAGGAAGGGCCGGGGAGCTGTTTTTT.

The rearrangement uses TRBV28 and TRBJ2-5; D possibly uses TRBD1 or TRBD2 (5 bases each). The CDR3 is 12 amino acids. The germline V gene has CDR1 MDHEN and CDR2 SYDVKM. V was cut by 10 bases and J by 4 bases, with 13 bases left in between. The CDR3 bases are TGTGCCATCTCAGGGACCCTAGAGACCCAGTACTTC. Encoded protein: CAISGTLETQYF.

The chain couples TRBV5-1 to TRBJ2-1, with 8 bases identical to TRBD2. V shed 4 bases and J 7 bases; nucleotides not matched to a gene: 13. The CDR3 runs to 16 residues. Germline V gives CDR1 SGHRS, CDR2 YFSETQ. The CDR3 here is CASSPGTIAGINEQFF. The CDR3 coding sequence is TGCGCCAGCAGCCCAGGGACAATAGCGGGAATTAATGAGCAGTTCTTC.

This clone was seen only a few times. The rearrangement joins TRBV19 to TRBJ2-1; TRBD2 matches 7 bases. Unmatched junction bases numbered 18, after V lost 5 bases and J lost 8 bases. The CDR3 runs to 17 residues. Germline V gene sequence: CDR1 LNHDA, CDR2 SQIVND (reference sequence). This CDR3 reads CASSPKPTSAIRDEQFF. In DNA form, the CDR3 reads TGTGCCAGTAGTCCCAAACCCACTAGCGCAATACGGGATGAGCAGTTCTTC.

The chain couples TRBV5-1 to TRBJ2-5; D remains ambiguous. This CDR3 is 14 amino acids long. From germline, CDR1 is SGHRS and CDR2 YFSETQ. V lost 4 bases and J 1 base, leaving 11 bases between the germline ends. The CDR3 is CASSPGTLQETQYF. DNA of the CDR3: TGCGCCAGCAGCCCCGGAACCCTCCAAGAGACCCAGTACTTC.

To note about this clone: This clone may be a read error of a much larger clone one base away. The chain links TRBV11-2 to TRBJ1-1; no definite D call. There are 13 residues in the CDR3. The germline CDR1 and CDR2 sequences are SGHAT and FQNNGV. V lost 3 bases and J lost 6, with 11 bases in between. Here the CDR3 DNA reads TGTGCCAGCAGCTTGCTACAGAGTTCTGAAGCTTTCTTT. Protein sequence: CASSLLQSSEAFF.

The chain recombines TRBV24-1 with TRBJ1-5; TRBD1 agrees at 9 bases. The CDR3 is made up of 16 amino acids. Germline V gene data show CDR1 as KGHDR and CDR2 as SFDVKD. Trimming at V came to 4 bases and at J to 0 bases, leaving 3 bases not matched to a gene. The CDR3 DNA sequence: TGTGCCACCAGTGAGACAGGGGGAGGTAGCAATCAGCCCCAGCATTTT. It encodes CATSETGGGSNQPQHF.

The genes are TRBV20-1 and TRBJ1-1; unclear D gene. This CDR3 comprises 17 residues. Per the germline V gene, CDR1 is DFQATT and CDR2 is SNEGSKA (reference sequence). V gave up 2 bases and J gave up 4 bases, with 23 bases separating them. CDR3 loop: CSARFQGLFMGITEAFF. CDR3 DNA: TGCAGTGCTAGATTCCAAGGTCTCTTTATGGGGATCACTGAAGCTTTCTTT.

V and J are TRBV11-2 and TRBJ2-2, with TRBD1 as a possible D gene (6 bases). This CDR3 region has 14 residues. Trimming shortened V by 5 bases and J by 8 bases, and 15 bases separated the two germline ends. Germline CDR1 SGHAT, CDR2 FQNNGV. This chain's CDR3 is CASSQQQGLGELFF. CDR3 nucleotide sequence: TGTGCCAGCAGCCAACAACAGGGTCTTGGGGAGCTGTTTTTT.